This TCR beta chain was identified in a study of neurological immune-mediated disorders. For the unsorted libraries, 2 million PBMCs stored at -80 C served as input. Over 170 million TCR-beta sequences (from 15-18 subjects) were yielded by each sequencing run. TCRdb used MiXCR to reprocess the 5' RACE reads, holding one entry per CDR3 protein. The repertoire holds 57,000 or so distinct CDR3 sequences, with 10% to 12% as singletons. Germline V gene lookup returns CDR1 SGHRS and CDR2 YFSETQ. The CDR3 has 15 residues. The V and J ends lost 8 bases and 4 bases, in that order; junction bases with no gene match: 14. This clonotype was observed at least ten times. Its antigen remains unidentified. Whole-study results and caveats: There were no CDR3 amino acid sequences shared by expanded clones across subjects, a result suggesting private repertoires in all groups.

The rearrangement joins TRBV5-1 to TRBJ1-1; 7 bases align to TRBD1. This TCR was recovered from a man aged 55 to 70 in good health. The source material was PBMCs. This CDR3 is CASHPGGGQVTEAFF. CDR3 coding DNA: TGCGCCAGTCACCCCGGAGGGGGCCAGGTCACTGAAGCTTTCTTT.